This T cell receptor beta chain was captured in a study of T cell responses to AZD1222 COVID-19 vaccine. Study findings and constraints: Repertoires were sampled only after the peak T cell response. In a largely white British group with more females than males, clonal diversity was possibly underestimated.

Generated by immunoSEQ multiplex PCR, the TCRdb table keeps only in-frame clones and is missing some. The profile covers around 140,000 clones, with more than 90% appearing a single time and about 1.5% taken by the ten largest. Of note for this clone: The target antigen is unknown.

Germline V gene data show CDR1 as SGHRS and CDR2 as YFSETQ. Trimming took 4 bases from V and 5 from J; bases not matched to a gene: 3. The CDR3 sequence is 13 residues long. The gene calls are TRBV5-1 and TRBJ2-5; TRBD1 agrees at 9 bases. Sample: peripheral blood, taken on day 0 of AZD1222 vaccination. The origin of this receptor is an adult in good health. The CDR3 nucleotides read TGCGCCAGCAGCCGGGACAGGGTGGAGACCCAGTACTTC. It encodes CASSRDRVETQYF.